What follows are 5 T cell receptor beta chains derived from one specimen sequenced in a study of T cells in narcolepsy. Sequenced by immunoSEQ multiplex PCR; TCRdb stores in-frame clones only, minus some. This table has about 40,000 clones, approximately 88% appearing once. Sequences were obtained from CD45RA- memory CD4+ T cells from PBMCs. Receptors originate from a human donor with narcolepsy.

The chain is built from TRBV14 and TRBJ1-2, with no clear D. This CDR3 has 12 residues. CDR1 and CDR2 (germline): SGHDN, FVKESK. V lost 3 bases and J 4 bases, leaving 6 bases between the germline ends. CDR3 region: CASSQNRYGYTF. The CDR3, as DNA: TGTGCCAGCAGCCAGAACCGCTATGGCTACACCTTC.

The DNA for the CDR3 is TGCAGTGCAGGGGGCAAAGGCGGCTACACCTTC. It specifies CSAGGKGGYTF. The chain uses TRBV20-1 and TRBJ1-2, with 7 nucleotides matching TRBD1. Trimming removed 6 bases from V and 8 bases from J; junction bases left unmatched: 6. This CDR3 is built from 11 residues. The germline V gene encodes CDR1 DFQATT and CDR2 SNEGSKA (reference sequence).

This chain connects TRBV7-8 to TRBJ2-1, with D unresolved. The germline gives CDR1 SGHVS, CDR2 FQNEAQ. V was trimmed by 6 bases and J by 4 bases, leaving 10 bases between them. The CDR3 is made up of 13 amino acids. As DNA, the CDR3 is TGTGCCAGCAGACTAACAGAATACAATGAGCAGTTCTTC. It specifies CASRLTEYNEQFF.

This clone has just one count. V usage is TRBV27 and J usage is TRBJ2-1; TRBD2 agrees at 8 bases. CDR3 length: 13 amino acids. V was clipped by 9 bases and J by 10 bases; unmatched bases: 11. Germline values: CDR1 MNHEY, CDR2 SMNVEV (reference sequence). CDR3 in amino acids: CASSGRGVHEQFF. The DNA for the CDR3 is TGTGCCAGTTCCGGGAGGGGGGTCCACGAGCAGTTCTTC.

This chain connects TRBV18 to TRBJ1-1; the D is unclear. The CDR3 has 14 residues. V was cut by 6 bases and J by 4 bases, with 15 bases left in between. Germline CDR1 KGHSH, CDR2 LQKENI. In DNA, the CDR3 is TGTGCCAGCTCCCCCGGAGGCGATAGCACTGAAGCTTTCTTT. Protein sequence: CASSPGGDSTEAFF.